A single sample gave rise to the 5 T cell receptor beta chains below, sequenced in a study of regulatory T cells in long-lasting Graves disease. Arm-PCR with iRepertoire HTBI primers amplified the CDR3 regions for these TCR beta libraries. One entry per CDR3 protein results from TCRdb running MiXCR on the multiplex PCR reads. The sample yields hundreds of thousands of distinct CDR3 sequences, more than 15% seen once. Documented time point: newly diagnosed GD, antithyroid drugs for less than 3 months. PBMCs were the source of the RNA used for TCR sequencing. The same data also went into a second study, on T cells in Graves' hyperthyroidism and ophthalmopathy.

The specimen was peripheral blood mononuclear cells (PBMCs), collected at new diagnosis, from a patient treated with antithyroid drugs. Receptors originate from a middle-aged woman with Graves disease.

The table lists this clonotype with a few counts. V is TRBV15 and J is TRBJ2-3, with D unresolved. Germline lookup yields CDR1 LNHNV and CDR2 YYDKDF (reference sequence). The CDR3 contains 14 residues. V was pared by 4 bases and J by 4 bases, with 12 bases between. Here the CDR3 DNA reads TGTGCCACCAGCACCTGGACCACAGCAGATACGCAGTATTTT. It translates to CATSTWTTADTQYF.

This clonotype was counted between two and nine times. This sequence joins TRBV19 and TRBJ1-5; D unresolved. V lost 0 bases, J lost 6 bases, and 3 bases lay in between. The CDR3 is 12 residues long. From germline, CDR1 is LNHDA and CDR2 SQIVND (reference sequence). CDR3 DNA sequence: TGTGCCAGTAGTATAGACAGTCAGCCCCAGCATTTT. Its protein is CASSIDSQPQHF.

This clonotype was detected ten times or more. The V gene is TRBV3-1, the J gene TRBJ2-2, with 10 bases matching TRBD1. V lost 1 base, J lost 3 bases, and 2 bases stayed unmatched. CDR3 size: 16 residues. CDR1 and CDR2 from the germline V gene are LGHDT and YNNKEL (reference sequence). Written as DNA, the CDR3 is TGTGCCAGCAGCCAAGCCGGGACAGGGGACACCGGGGAGCTGTTTTTT. This gives the protein CASSQAGTGDTGELFF.

Many counts were recorded for this clonotype. The chain employs TRBV2 and TRBJ2-2; D uncertain. The germline V gene encodes CDR1 SNHLY and CDR2 FYNNEI. The CDR3 length is 15 residues. V dropped 5 bases and J dropped 4 bases, with 14 bases sitting between them. This CDR3 reads CASSSGKVTTGELFF. CDR3 sequence (DNA): TGTGCCAGCAGTTCGGGTAAAGTAACCACCGGGGAGCTGTTTTTT.

This clonotype was counted a single time. At one boundary the junction diverges from the germline segment, which might be a read error. The chain recombines TRBV19 with TRBJ2-2; the D gene could be TRBD1 or TRBD2 (6 bases each). Per the germline V gene, CDR1 is LNHDA and CDR2 is SQIVND (reference sequence). CDR3 length equals 16 residues. The CDR3 DNA is TGTGCCAGTAGCCAATGGGGGGCTCCGAACACTGGGGAGCTGTTTTTT. It codes for CASSQWGAPNTGELFF.